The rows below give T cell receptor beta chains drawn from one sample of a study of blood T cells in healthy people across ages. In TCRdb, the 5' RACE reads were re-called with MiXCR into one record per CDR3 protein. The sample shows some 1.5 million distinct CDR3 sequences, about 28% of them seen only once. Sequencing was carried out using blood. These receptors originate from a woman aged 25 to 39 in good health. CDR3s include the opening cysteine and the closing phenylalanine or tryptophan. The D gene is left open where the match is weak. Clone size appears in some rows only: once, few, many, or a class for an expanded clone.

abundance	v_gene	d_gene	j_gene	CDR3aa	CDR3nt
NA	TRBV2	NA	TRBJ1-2	CASSESVLVRGYTF	TGTGCCAGCAGTGAATCCGTTCTTGTACGAGGCTACACCTTC
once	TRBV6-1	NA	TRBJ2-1	CASREEEFFDEQFF	TGTGCCAGCAGGGAGGAAGAATTCTTCGACGAGCAGTTCTTC
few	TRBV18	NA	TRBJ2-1	CASSPGLFDEQFF	TGTGCCAGCTCACCGGGGCTTTTCGATGAGCAGTTCTTC
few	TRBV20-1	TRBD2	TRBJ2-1	CSARAGTSPSNEQFF	TGCAGTGCTAGGGCCGGGACTAGCCCTAGCAATGAGCAGTTCTTC
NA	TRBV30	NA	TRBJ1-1	CAWSLLTLNTEAFF	TGTGCCTGGAGCCTATTAACCTTGAACACTGAAGCTTTCTTT
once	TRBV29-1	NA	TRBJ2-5	CSVRRVLKQETQYF	TGCAGCGTACGCAGGGTGCTAAAACAAGAGACCCAGTACTTC
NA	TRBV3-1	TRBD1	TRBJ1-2	CASSQWDRNYGYTF	TGTGCCAGCAGCCAATGGGACAGGAACTATGGCTACACCTTC
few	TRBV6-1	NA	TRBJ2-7	CASSDPGGAHPHEQYF	TGTGCCAGCAGTGATCCTGGCGGGGCACATCCCCACGAGCAGTACTTC
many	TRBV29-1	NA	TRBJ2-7	CSVSTFGTDNYEQYF	TGCAGCGTTTCCACCTTTGGGACGGATAACTACGAGCAGTACTTC
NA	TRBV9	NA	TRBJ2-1	CASSVDSAHYNEQFF	TGTGCCAGCAGCGTAGACTCGGCTCACTACAATGAGCAGTTCTTC
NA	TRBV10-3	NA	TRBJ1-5	CAISERINQHQHF	TGTGCCATCAGTGAGAGGATCAATCAGCACCAGCATTTT
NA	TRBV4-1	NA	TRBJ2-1	CASSQGGALVNEQFF	TGCGCCAGCAGCCAAGGGGGGGCTTTAGTTAATGAGCAGTTCTTC
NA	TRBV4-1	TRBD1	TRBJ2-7	CASSLTGVYGQYF	TGCGCCAGCAGCCTTACAGGGGTCTACGGGCAGTACTTT
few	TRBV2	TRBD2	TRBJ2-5	CASSGTSGVMETQYF	TGTGCCAGCAGCGGGACTAGCGGGGTGATGGAGACCCAGTACTTC
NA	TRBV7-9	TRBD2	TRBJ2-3	CASSLRPRRGGWTDTQYF	TGTGCCAGCAGCTTACGTCCGCGGCGGGGGGGCTGGACAGATACGCAGTATTTT
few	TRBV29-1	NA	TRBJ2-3	CSVAGGKGTDTQYF	TGCAGCGTTGCCGGCGGGAAGGGCACAGATACGCAGTATTTT
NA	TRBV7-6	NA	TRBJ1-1	CASSRRGSDTEAFF	TGTGCCAGCAGCCGCAGGGGTTCGGACACTGAAGCTTTCTTT
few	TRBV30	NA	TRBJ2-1	CAWSVEGDPLSYNEQFF	TGTGCCTGGAGTGTCGAAGGTGACCCTCTCTCCTACAATGAGCAGTTCTTC
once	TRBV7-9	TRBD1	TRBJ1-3	CASSRAGTGPGNTIYF	TGTGCCAGCAGCCGGGCGGGGACAGGGCCAGGAAACACCATATATTTT
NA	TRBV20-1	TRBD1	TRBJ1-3	CSAQQGSSGNTIYF	TGCAGTGCGCAACAGGGGAGCTCTGGAAACACCATATATTTT
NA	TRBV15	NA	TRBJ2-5	CTTSRGLRDQETQYF	TGTACCACCAGCAGAGGTTTAAGAGATCAAGAGACCCAGTACTTC
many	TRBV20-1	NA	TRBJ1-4	CSAREARTANEKLFF	TGCAGTGCTAGAGAGGCACGGACGGCTAATGAAAAACTGTTTTTT
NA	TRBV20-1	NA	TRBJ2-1	CSAGVQGRGNEQFF	TGCAGTGCCGGGGTACAGGGACGGGGCAATGAGCAGTTCTTC
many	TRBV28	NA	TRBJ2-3	CASSLLADTSTDTQYF	TGTGCCAGCAGTTTATTGGCAGATACTAGCACAGATACGCAGTATTTT
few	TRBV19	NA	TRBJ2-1	CASSIPVGEQFF	TGTGCCAGTAGTATCCCAGTCGGTGAGCAGTTCTTC
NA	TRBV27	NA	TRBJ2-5	CASSLVDPTRGETQYF	TGTGCCAGCAGTTTAGTTGACCCCACGAGGGGAGAGACCCAGTACTTC
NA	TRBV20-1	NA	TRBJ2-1	CSDSDHEQFF	TGCAGTGATAGCGATCATGAGCAGTTCTTC
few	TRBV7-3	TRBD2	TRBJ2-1	CASSDTRGGEQFF	TGTGCCAGCAGCGATACACGGGGGGGTGAGCAGTTCTTC
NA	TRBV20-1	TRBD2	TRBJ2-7	CRARDPKLAWYF	TGCAGGGCTAGAGACCCAAAACTAGCGTGGTACTTC
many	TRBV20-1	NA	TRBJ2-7	CSVRFTGNEQYF	TGCAGTGTTAGGTTCACTGGCAACGAGCAGTACTTC
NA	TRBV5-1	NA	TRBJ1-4	CASSFEQANEKLFF	TGCGCCAGCAGCTTCGAGCAGGCTAATGAAAAACTGTTTTTT
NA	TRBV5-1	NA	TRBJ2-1	CASSLSPDRGEQFF	TGCGCCAGCAGCTTGTCCCCCGACCGAGGGGAGCAGTTCTTC
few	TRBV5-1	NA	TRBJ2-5	CASSLTGPAGETQYF	TGCGCCAGCAGCTTGACAGGGCCAGCAGGAGAGACCCAGTACTTC
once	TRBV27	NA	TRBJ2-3	CASRPVRSADTQYF	TGTGCCAGCAGACCAGTCCGGAGCGCAGATACGCAGTATTTT
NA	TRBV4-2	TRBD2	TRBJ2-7	CASSLTPTGGERTYEQYF	TGTGCCAGCAGCCTCACTCCCACGGGAGGTGAAAGGACGTACGAGCAGTACTTC
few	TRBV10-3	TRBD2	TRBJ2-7	CAISPPAGGYEQYF	TGTGCCATCAGCCCACCAGCGGGGGGCTACGAGCAGTACTTC
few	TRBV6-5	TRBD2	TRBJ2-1	CASKDGLAGYNEQFF	TGTGCCAGCAAAGACGGACTAGCGGGCTACAATGAGCAGTTCTTC
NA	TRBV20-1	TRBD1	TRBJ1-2	CSAPGQGHGYTF	TGCAGTGCTCCGGGACAGGGTCATGGCTACACCTTC
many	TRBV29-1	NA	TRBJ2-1	CSVSPRLALNEQFF	TGCAGCGTTTCCCCCCGGCTAGCTCTAAATGAGCAGTTCTTC
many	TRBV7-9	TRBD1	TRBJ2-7	CASSLGTAYEQYF	TGTGCCAGCAGCTTGGGGACAGCTTACGAGCAGTACTTC
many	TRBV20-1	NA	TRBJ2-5	CSARPKETQYF	TGCAGTGCTAGACCGAAAGAGACCCAGTACTTC
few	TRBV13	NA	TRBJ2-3	CASSPPTSDTQYF	TGTGCCAGCAGCCCACCAACATCGGATACGCAGTATTTT
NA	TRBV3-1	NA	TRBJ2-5	CASSQYGSEETQYF	TGTGCCAGCAGCCAATACGGGTCGGAAGAGACCCAGTACTTC
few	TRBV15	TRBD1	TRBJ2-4	CATSTYRDSRNEQYF	TGTGCCACCAGCACCTATCGGGACAGTCGCAATGAGCAGTACTTC